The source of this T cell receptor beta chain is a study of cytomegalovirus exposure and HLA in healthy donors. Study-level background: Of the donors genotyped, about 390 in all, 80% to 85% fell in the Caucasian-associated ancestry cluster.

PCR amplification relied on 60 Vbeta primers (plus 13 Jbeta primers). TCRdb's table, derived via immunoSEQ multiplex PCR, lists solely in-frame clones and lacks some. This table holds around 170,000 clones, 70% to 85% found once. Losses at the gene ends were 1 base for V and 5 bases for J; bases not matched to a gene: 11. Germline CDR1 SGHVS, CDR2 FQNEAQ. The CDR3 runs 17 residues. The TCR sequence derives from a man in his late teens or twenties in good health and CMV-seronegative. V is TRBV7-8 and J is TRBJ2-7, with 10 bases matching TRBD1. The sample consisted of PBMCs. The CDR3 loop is CASSLEDRGLAIDEQYF. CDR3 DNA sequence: TGTGCCAGCAGCTTAGAGGACAGGGGGTTGGCTATCGACGAGCAGTACTTC.